Below, one T cell receptor beta chain is given with its context. The antigen is unknown. Some clones are missing from TCRdb's copy, which holds only in-frame ones; the method was immunoSEQ multiplex PCR. The table has around 64,000 clones, about four fifths seen once; the top ten hold less than 5.5%. The source of the sample is a study of T cells in localized non-small cell lung cancer. Broader study findings: Only one tumor region went through sequencing, so heterogeneity may still be there. Across samples, adjacent lung featured a median around 57 of the top 100 tumor clones. Uninvolved adjacent lung had higher T cell clonality than tumor and all other tissues.

V was shortened by 1 base and J by 3 bases, with 5 bases between the two germline ends. The V gene's germline CDR1 is SGHNT and CDR2 YENEEA. The CDR3 totals 13 residues. The sequences come from PBMCs, collected before any cancer treatment. This rearrangement joins TRBV11-3 to TRBJ2-3; unclear D gene. The receptor was derived from a man aged 40 to 70 with stage II lung adenocarcinoma. The CDR3 reads CASSLVLTDTQYF. CDR3 nucleotide sequence: TGTGCCAGCAGCTTAGTTCTAACAGATACGCAGTATTTT.